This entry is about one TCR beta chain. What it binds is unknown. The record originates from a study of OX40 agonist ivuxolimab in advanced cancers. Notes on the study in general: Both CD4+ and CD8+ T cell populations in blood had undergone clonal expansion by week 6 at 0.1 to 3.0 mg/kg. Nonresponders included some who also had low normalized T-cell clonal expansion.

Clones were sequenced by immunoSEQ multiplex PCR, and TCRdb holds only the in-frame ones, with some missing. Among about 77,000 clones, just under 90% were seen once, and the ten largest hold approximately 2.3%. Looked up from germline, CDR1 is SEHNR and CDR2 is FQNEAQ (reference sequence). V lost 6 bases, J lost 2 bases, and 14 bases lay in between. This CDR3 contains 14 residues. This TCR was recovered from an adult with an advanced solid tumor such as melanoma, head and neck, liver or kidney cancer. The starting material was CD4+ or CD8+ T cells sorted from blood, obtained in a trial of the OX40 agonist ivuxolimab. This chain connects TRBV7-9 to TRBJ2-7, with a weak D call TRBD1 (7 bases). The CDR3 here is CASSQGGHTYEQYF. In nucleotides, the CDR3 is TGTGCCAGCAGTCAGGGGGGCCATACCTACGAGCAGTACTTC.